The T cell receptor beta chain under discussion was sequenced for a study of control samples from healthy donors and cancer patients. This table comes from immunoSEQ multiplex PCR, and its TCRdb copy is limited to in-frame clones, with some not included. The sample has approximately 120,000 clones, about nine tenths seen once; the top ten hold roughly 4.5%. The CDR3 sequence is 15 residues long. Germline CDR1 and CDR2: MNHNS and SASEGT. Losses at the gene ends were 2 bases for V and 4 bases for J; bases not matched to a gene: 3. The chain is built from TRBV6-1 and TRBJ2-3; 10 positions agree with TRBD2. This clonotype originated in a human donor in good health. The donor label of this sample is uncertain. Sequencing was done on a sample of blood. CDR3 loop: CASSELAGAPDTQYF. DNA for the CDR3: TGTGCCAGCAGTGAACTAGCGGGGGCCCCAGATACGCAGTATTTT.